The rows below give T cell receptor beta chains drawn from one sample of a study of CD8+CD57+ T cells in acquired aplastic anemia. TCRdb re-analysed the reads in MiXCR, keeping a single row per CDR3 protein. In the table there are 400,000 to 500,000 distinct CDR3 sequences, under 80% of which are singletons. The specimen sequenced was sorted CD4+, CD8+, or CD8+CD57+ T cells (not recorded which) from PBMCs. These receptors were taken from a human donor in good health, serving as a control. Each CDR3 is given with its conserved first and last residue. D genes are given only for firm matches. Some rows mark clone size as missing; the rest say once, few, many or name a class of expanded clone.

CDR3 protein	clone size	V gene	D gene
CASSEPSGERLIEQYF	-	TRBV7-2	TRBD2
CASSGMVGADTEVFF	-	TRBV9	-
CASSAGLTGETQYF	-	TRBV9	-
CASSQEVSRGQDYGYTF	many	TRBV4-3	TRBD1
CASSWTGVGEQFF	-	TRBV7-2	-
CSARGGGYEQKLFF	-	TRBV20-1	-
CSAINVGTTDTQYF	few	TRBV20-1	-
CASRTGTGLSGANVLTF	-	TRBV12-3/TRBV12-4	TRBD1
CASSVQGRALGYGYTF	-	TRBV9	-
CASSYGRGYNEPLHF	-	TRBV9	-
CASFRDTYNEQFFQYF	-	TRBV7-9	-
CASSFRDRANSPLTF	-	TRBV7-2	TRBD1